Following are 28 T cell receptor beta chains from one sample sequenced in a study of graft-versus-host responses after intestinal transplantation. Only in-frame clones appear in the TCRdb table, and some are missing; sequencing was by immunoSEQ multiplex PCR. The table records 45,000 to 60,000 clones, 85% to 95% of them present only once. No antigen has been identified for these receptors. Sequences were derived from unstimulated CD4+ T cells sorted from spleen or lymph node cells, sampled before transplant. Receptor source: a human donor who was the organ donor for an intestinal transplant.

The rearrangement joins TRBV27 to TRBJ2-7; the D gene is possibly TRBD2 (6 bases). The CDR3 is 17 residues long. Deletions cut 6 bases from V and 1 base from J, with 22 bases between. Per the germline V gene, CDR1 is MNHEY and CDR2 is SMNVEV (reference sequence). The DNA of the CDR3 is TGTGCCAGCAGCCTGAGGGTCATTGGTGGAGGGTCCTACGAGCAGTACTTC. This gives the protein CASSLRVIGGGSYEQYF.

This clone was observed a few times. The chain carries TRBV29-1 and TRBJ1-2, with D possibly TRBD1 on 6 matching bases. CDR1 SQVTM and CDR2 ANQGSEA come from the germline V gene. This CDR3 has 13 amino acids. V was cut by 4 bases and J by 7 bases, with 16 bases left in between. Written as DNA, the CDR3 is TGCAGCGTTGTCCAAAAGGGAGGGGGTGGCTACACCTTC. Encoded protein: CSVVQKGGGGYTF. The entire variable domain, with the rest obtained from reference TRBV29-1 and TRBJ1-2, is as follows: SAVISQKPSRDICQRGTSLTIQCQVDSQVTMMFWYRQQPGQSLTLIATANQGSEATYESGFVIDKFPISRPNLTFSTLTVSNMSPEDSSIYLCSVVQKGGGGYTFGSGTRLTVV.

The chain recombines TRBV4-1 with TRBJ2-2; D is uncertain. CDR3 length: 12 residues. V lost 4 bases and J 5 bases, leaving 5 bases between the germline ends. From germline, CDR1 is MGHRA and CDR2 YSYEKL. CDR3 in DNA: TGCGCCAGCAGCCTTCCTACCGGGGAGCTGTTTTTT. Protein: CASSLPTGELFF.

With regard to this clone: Other DNA sequences in this sample translate to the same CDR3. The chain links TRBV2 to TRBJ2-5, with 13 bases that match TRBD2. Germline CDR1 and CDR2: SNHLY and FYNNEI. This CDR3 is 14 amino acids long. V gave up 9 bases and J gave up 5 bases; unmatched junction bases: 6. The CDR3 here is CARRLAGGGETQYF. CDR3 DNA sequence: TGTGCCAGAAGACTAGCGGGAGGTGGGGAGACCCAGTACTTC.

V usage is TRBV6-6 and J usage is TRBJ1-1; 8 nucleotides match TRBD1. The CDR3 runs to 13 residues. After removal of 8 bases from V and 1 base from J, the junction contained 3 bases not matched to a gene. Germline CDR1 MNHNY, CDR2 SVGAGI (reference sequence). DNA for the CDR3: TGTGCCAGCGAGGGACAGGCGAACACTGAAGCTTTCTTT. Translation: CASEGQANTEAFF.

The genes are TRBV6-1 and TRBJ2-3; unclear D gene. Germline CDR1 and CDR2: MNHNS and SASEGT. V dropped 1 base and J dropped 2 bases, with 7 bases sitting between them. The CDR3 contains 14 residues. The CDR3, as DNA: TGTGCCAGCAGTGAAGGCCCAACCACAGATACGCAGTATTTT. As protein: CASSEGPTTDTQYF.

V is TRBV7-8 and J is TRBJ2-3, with D unresolved. The CDR3 is made up of 14 amino acids. Germline V gene data show CDR1 as SGHVS and CDR2 as FQNEAQ. V lost 1 base, J lost 1 base, and 6 bases lay in between. In DNA, the CDR3 is TGTGCCAGCAGCTTAGATTGGGGCACAGATACGCAGTATTTT. Translation gives CASSLDWGTDTQYF.

This chain joins TRBV10-3 and TRBJ1-1, with 7 bases identical to TRBD1. This CDR3 is built from 16 residues. The germline gives CDR1 ENHRY, CDR2 SYGVKD. Trimming removed 10 bases from V and 4 bases from J; junction bases left unmatched: 18. Written as DNA, the CDR3 is TGTGCCACCGCCACAGGGGCCTCCCTTTTTGGCACTGAAGCTTTCTTT. The encoded protein is CATATGASLFGTEAFF.

Only one count was recorded for this clone. The CDR3 reads CASSQVGTYKTDTQYF. In nucleotides, the CDR3 is TGCGCCAGCAGCCAAGTGGGGACCTATAAAACAGATACGCAGTATTTT. This rearrangement joins TRBV4-1 to TRBJ2-3; either TRBD1 or TRBD2 may fit D (5 bases each). Between the trimmed V and J ends, which lost 1 base and 3 bases, there was a span of 14 bases. This CDR3 spans 16 amino acids. Germline V gene sequence: CDR1 MGHRA, CDR2 YSYEKL.

The chain recombines TRBV28 with TRBJ1-5; 10 bases are a match to TRBD1. With V trimmed by 3 bases and J by 8 bases, 7 bases remained unmatched. The germline gives CDR1 MDHEN, CDR2 SYDVKM. This CDR3 comprises 15 residues. CDR3 loop: CASSLGGQGGKPQHF. The CDR3 DNA sequence: TGTGCCAGCAGTTTGGGAGGACAGGGGGGGAAGCCCCAGCATTTT.

The chain joins TRBV19 to TRBJ2-1; no firm D call. CDR3 length equals 15 residues. V lost 5 bases and J lost 0, with 11 bases in between. Germline CDR1 LNHDA, CDR2 SQIVND (reference sequence). The CDR3 DNA follows: TGTGCCAGTAGTTCAGGTTCCACCTCCTACAATGAGCAGTTCTTC. Amino acid sequence: CASSSGSTSYNEQFF.

V and J are TRBV6-9 and TRBJ1-1; maybe TRBD1 (5 bases). The length of the CDR3 is 13 residues. Germline-derived CDR1 and CDR2 are MNHGY and SVAAGI. Trimming removed 3 bases at V and 7 bases at J, with 12 bases between. CDR3 sequence (DNA): TGTGCCAGCAGTTACGGGGGGGGACTTGAAGCTTTCTTT. This gives the protein CASSYGGGLEAFF.

This clone was detected once. The V gene is TRBV28, the J gene TRBJ1-3; maybe TRBD1 (6 bases). The CDR3 loop spans 15 amino acids. Germline V lookup: CDR1 MDHEN, CDR2 SYDVKM. V lost 6 bases and J 2 bases, leaving 14 bases between the germline ends. CDR3 protein: CASSLRGAAGNTIYF. CDR3 in DNA: TGTGCCAGCAGCTTACGGGGGGCTGCTGGAAACACCATATATTTT.

The chain recombines TRBV27 with TRBJ2-3; 9 bases are a match to TRBD1. V trimming: 4 bases; J trimming: 3 bases; junction bases outside the gene matches: 8. The CDR3 runs 16 residues. The germline gives CDR1 MNHEY, CDR2 SMNVEV (reference sequence). DNA for the CDR3: TGTGCCAGCAGTTCCCCGACAGGGGGGGGGACAGATACGCAGTATTTT. It translates to CASSSPTGGGTDTQYF.

The chain carries TRBV15 and TRBJ1-1, with D hard to call. Germline assignment: CDR1 LNHNV and CDR2 YYDKDF (reference sequence). The CDR3 runs 13 residues. Trimming took off 3 bases at V and 0 bases at J, with 5 bases between the two ends. CDR3 in amino acids: CATSRGLNTEAFF. Written as DNA, the CDR3 is TGTGCCACCAGCAGGGGCTTGAACACTGAAGCTTTCTTT.

This CDR3 reads CASSYPPVGGSSISDTQYF. As DNA, the CDR3 is TGTGCCAGCAGTTATCCCCCTGTCGGGGGTAGTAGCATTTCAGATACGCAGTATTTT. The chain employs TRBV28 and TRBJ2-3, with TRBD2 as a possible D gene (6 bases). The CDR3 extends over 19 amino acids. Trimming took off 4 bases at V and 4 bases at J, with 27 bases between the two ends. The V gene's germline CDR1 is MDHEN and CDR2 SYDVKM.

This chain joins TRBV28 and TRBJ1-5, with D perhaps matching TRBD1 (6 bases). Germline V gene data show CDR1 as MDHEN and CDR2 as SYDVKM. This CDR3 contains 13 residues. Trimming removed 6 bases at V and 5 bases at J, with 11 bases between. CDR3 in amino acids: CASSRTADQPQHF. The CDR3 region has the DNA TGTGCCAGCAGCCGGACAGCGGATCAGCCCCAGCATTTT. The entire variable domain, with the rest obtained from reference TRBV28 and TRBJ1-5, is as follows: DVKVTQSSRYLVKRTGEKVFLECVQDMDHENMFWYRQDPGLGLRLIYFSYDVKMKEKGDIPEGYSVSREKKERFSLILESASTNQTSMYLCASSRTADQPQHFGDGTRLSIL.

The chain links TRBV19 to TRBJ1-5; tentative D call: TRBD1 (5 bases). Germline lookup yields CDR1 LNHDA and CDR2 SQIVND (reference sequence). Trimming took off 1 base at V and 4 bases at J, with 11 bases between the two ends. CDR3 length: 15 amino acids. The CDR3 is CASSIGQGRNQPQHF. The CDR3 DNA follows: TGTGCCAGTAGTATAGGGCAGGGACGAAATCAGCCCCAGCATTTT.

This chain uses TRBV5-4 with TRBJ2-5; TRBD1 aligns across 8 bases. Germline CDR1 is SGHNT and CDR2 is YYREEE (reference sequence). V gave up 4 bases and J gave up 5 bases; unmatched junction bases: 4. This CDR3 spans 13 amino acids. The CDR3 DNA follows: TGTGCCAGCAGCACGGACAGGGCGGAGACCCAGTACTTC. Its protein is CASSTDRAETQYF.

The chain combines TRBV28 with TRBJ2-3, with TRBD1 identical over 9 bases. CDR1 is MDHEN, CDR2 SYDVKM, per germline. This CDR3 region has 14 residues. J lost 2 bases, V lost 11 bases, and 8 bases had no gene match. The CDR3 spells CAAAQGAFTDTQYF. In DNA form, the CDR3 reads TGTGCCGCGGCACAGGGGGCGTTCACAGATACGCAGTATTTT.

V is TRBV2 and J is TRBJ2-7, with unresolved D. Germline V gene lookup returns CDR1 SNHLY and CDR2 FYNNEI. The CDR3 is 15 residues long. V was trimmed by 8 bases and J by 1 base, leaving 18 bases between them. The CDR3 region has the DNA TGTGCCAGCCTTCCTCTGGCAGCCGGTTCCTACGAGCAGTACTTC. This encodes CASLPLAAGSYEQYF.

The rearrangement links TRBV6-6 to TRBJ2-1, with TRBD2 matching 7 bases. CDR1 is MNHNY, CDR2 SVGAGI, per germline (reference sequence). The CDR3 consists of 15 residues. After removal of 2 bases from V and 2 bases from J, the junction contained 3 bases not matched to a gene. This CDR3 is CASSYRRETYNEQFF. In nucleotides, the CDR3 is TGTGCCAGCAGTTACCGGCGGGAGACCTACAATGAGCAGTTCTTC.

The chain couples TRBV28 to TRBJ2-2, with TRBD2 identical over 9 bases. Germline V CDR1 and CDR2: MDHEN, SYDVKM. V was clipped by 6 bases and J by 0 bases; unmatched bases: 5. The CDR3 is made up of 16 amino acids. The chain's CDR3 is CASSTTSGSNTGELFF. CDR3 in DNA: TGTGCCAGCAGCACGACTAGCGGATCGAACACCGGGGAGCTGTTTTTT.

V usage is TRBV5-1 and J usage is TRBJ2-5, with 9 positions matching TRBD1. Trimming at V came to 4 bases and at J to 2 bases, leaving 9 bases not matched to a gene. Germline CDR1 and CDR2: SGHRS and YFSETQ. The CDR3 runs to 16 residues. CDR3: CASSHEVGQGQETQYF. CDR3 in DNA: TGCGCCAGCAGCCACGAAGTCGGACAGGGGCAAGAGACCCAGTACTTC.

The chain links TRBV9 to TRBJ2-5; perhaps TRBD1 as D (5 bases). Per the germline V gene, CDR1 is SGDLS and CDR2 is YYNGEE. V dropped 1 base and J dropped 4 bases, with 14 bases sitting between them. The CDR3 has 15 residues. The CDR3 is CASSVLGYGAETQYF. CDR3 bases: TGTGCCAGCAGCGTATTGGGATATGGGGCAGAGACCCAGTACTTC.

The V and J genes are TRBV4-3 and TRBJ1-1, with D hard to call. V shed 0 bases and J shed 4 bases, with 6 bases lying between them. Germline CDR1 LGHNA, CDR2 YSLEER. This CDR3 is 13 amino acids long. Here the CDR3 DNA reads TGCGCCAGCAGCCAAGATCTTGGCACTGAAGCTTTCTTT. Translation: CASSQDLGTEAFF.

This clone was seen only once. The rearrangement links TRBV7-8 to TRBJ2-5; D is possibly TRBD2 (5 bases). Germline V gives CDR1 SGHVS, CDR2 FQNEAQ. CDR3 length equals 17 residues. Trimming took off 3 bases at V and 2 bases at J, with 19 bases between the two ends. The CDR3 reads CASSFGVGKATQETQYF. CDR3 bases: TGTGCCAGCAGCTTCGGGGTGGGTAAGGCCACACAAGAGACCCAGTACTTC.

The gene calls are TRBV19 and TRBJ2-2; D might be TRBD2 (6 bases). This CDR3 is built from 14 residues. V was shortened by 4 bases and J by 6 bases, with 12 bases between the two germline ends. Germline loops: CDR1 LNHDA, CDR2 SQIVND (reference sequence). Here the CDR3 reads CASSRGELAGELFF. The DNA of the CDR3 is TGTGCCAGTAGTAGGGGGGAGTTGGCCGGGGAGCTGTTTTTT.